The text below deals with one TCR beta chain. Its antigen is unidentified. The sample is drawn from a study of yellow fever vaccine responses in identical twins. Study results and caveats: Twins reportedly showed a vaccine T cell response that seemed partly convergent and partly personalized.

The V and J ends lost 0 bases and 5 bases respectively, with 14 bases between them. There are 15 residues in the CDR3. CDR1 is SGHNT, CDR2 YYREEE, per germline (reference sequence). TCRdb re-analysed the RT-PCR reads in MiXCR, keeping a single row per CDR3 protein. Of 25,000 or so distinct CDR3 sequences in the sample, under 85% were seen once. The sample was T cells from blood (PBMCs), unsorted or a sorted subset (not recorded which), taken before or after yellow fever vaccination (not recorded which). The source of this sequence is a woman aged 18-30 years who received the yellow fever vaccine. V gene TRBV5-4 combines with J gene TRBJ2-5, with D tentatively TRBD1 or TRBD2 (6 bases each). The CDR3 protein is CASSLGGGQGETQYF. CDR3 in DNA: TGTGCCAGCAGCTTGGGTGGGGGGCAGGGGGAGACCCAGTACTTC.